One and the same sample provided the 17 T cell receptor beta chains below, sequenced in a study of radiation and T cells in renal cell carcinoma. Time point: blood 2 weeks post-SBRT. Sample treatment: 15 Gy SBRT to primary tumor, nephrectomy 4 weeks later. Produced via immunoSEQ multiplex PCR; TCRdb's table is partial and in-frame only. The sample comprises some 120,000 clones, 88% of which are singletons, and 5.8% rests with the top ten. Sample: blood, taken from a patient whose treatment included radiotherapy and nephrectomy. The receptors were sampled from a woman between 65 and 79 years old with renal cell carcinoma.

This clone has just a few counts. The rearrangement uses TRBV9 and TRBJ1-6; maybe TRBD1 (5 bases). CDR1 and CDR2 (germline): SGDLS, YYNGEE. The V end was cut by 4 bases, the J end by 4 bases, with 6 bases between. There are 13 residues in the CDR3. The CDR3 spells CASSPGYNSPLHF. CDR3 nucleotides: TGTGCCAGCAGCCCAGGGTATAATTCACCCCTCCACTTT.

This clone has only a few counts. The rearrangement joins TRBV23-1 to TRBJ1-5; D is perhaps TRBD1 (5 bases). TRBV23-1 counts as an open reading frame of uncertain function. V was cut by 0 bases and J by 3 bases, with 21 bases left in between. The CDR3 is 19 residues long. This CDR3 is CASSQSNGGTRGSNQPQHF. CDR3 in DNA: TGCGCCAGCAGTCAATCGAATGGCGGGACCCGAGGGTCCAATCAGCCCCAGCATTTT.

For this clone: Germline is not matched at one junction end, which may reflect a read error. This chain links TRBV7-9 with TRBJ1-6, with TRBD1 as a possible D gene (6 bases). The CDR3 is made up of 14 amino acids. Germline CDR1 SEHNR, CDR2 FQNEAQ (reference sequence). CDR3 protein: CASSLDRPNSPLHF. For the CDR3, the DNA is TGTGCCAGCAGTTTAGACAGGCCCAATTCACCCCTCCACTTT. Supplemented by reference TRBV7-9 and TRBJ1-6, the full variable domain reads DTGVSQNPRHKITKRGQNVTFRCDPISEHNRLYWYRQTLGQGPEFLTYFQNEAQLEKSRLLSDRFSAERPKGSFSTLEIQRTEQGDSAMYLCASSLDRPNSPLHFGNGTRLTVT.

The V and J genes are TRBV7-9 and TRBJ2-5; possible D gene TRBD2, 6 bases. CDR3 size: 14 residues. Looked up from germline, CDR1 is SEHNR and CDR2 is FQNEAQ (reference sequence). The V gene lost 1 base and the J gene lost 5 bases, with 11 bases spanning the gap. CDR3 bases: TGTGCCAGCAGCTTAGGTGCAGGGAGGGAGACCCAGTACTTC. Its translation is CASSLGAGRETQYF.

This chain uses TRBV5-1 with TRBJ2-1; a weak D match, TRBD1 (6 bases). The V gene's germline CDR1 is SGHRS and CDR2 YFSETQ. CDR3 length: 15 residues. V dropped 6 bases and J dropped 7 bases, with 20 bases sitting between them. CDR3 residues: CASTKDFRGENEQFF. CDR3 nucleotide sequence: TGCGCCAGCACCAAAGACTTCAGGGGTGAAAATGAGCAGTTCTTC.

The CDR3 region has the DNA TGTGCCAGCAGTCCCCGGACGGAGACCCAGTACTTC. Translation gives CASSPRTETQYF. V is TRBV28 and J is TRBJ2-5; D ambiguous. V lost 5 bases and J 5 bases, leaving 9 bases between the germline ends. The length of the CDR3 is 12 residues. The germline V gene encodes CDR1 MDHEN and CDR2 SYDVKM.

The chain links TRBV6-5 to TRBJ2-2, with D perhaps TRBD2 (6 bases). The V gene lost 0 bases and the J gene lost 4 bases, with 12 bases spanning the gap. CDR1 is MNHEY and CDR2 is SVGAGI in the germline V gene. The CDR3 covers 16 residues. CDR3 in amino acids: CASSYSWGERTGELFF. CDR3 nucleotides: TGTGCCAGCAGTTACTCGTGGGGGGAGCGCACCGGGGAGCTGTTTTTT.

This rearrangement joins TRBV28 to TRBJ2-7; 7 bases map to TRBD1. The CDR3 is 13 residues long. The ends lost 7 bases at V and 0 bases at J; junction bases unmatched: 3. Looked up from germline, CDR1 is MDHEN and CDR2 is SYDVKM. CDR3 nucleotides: TGTGCCAGCATTAGACAGGGCTCCTACGAGCAGTACTTC. This translates into CASIRQGSYEQYF.

This sequence joins TRBV4-3 and TRBJ2-2; weak D call: TRBD1 (7 bases). Looked up from germline, CDR1 is LGHNA and CDR2 is YSLEER. The CDR3 consists of 15 residues. V was pared by 5 bases and J by 6 bases, with 16 bases between. CDR3 region: CASSYADREAGELFF. The CDR3 bases are TGCGCCAGCAGCTATGCCGACAGGGAGGCCGGGGAGCTGTTTTTT.

V usage is TRBV29-1 and J usage is TRBJ2-1; 11 bases are a match to TRBD2. The CDR3 has 12 amino acids. Germline V gene lookup returns CDR1 SQVTM and CDR2 ANQGSEA. V shed 7 bases, J shed 4 bases, and the junction held 0 bases outside the gene matches. The CDR3 region is CSASGGYNEQFF. In nucleotides, the CDR3 is TGCAGCGCTAGCGGGGGGTACAATGAGCAGTTCTTC.

The genes are TRBV5-6 and TRBJ1-1; D remains ambiguous. V dropped 5 bases and J dropped 4 bases, with 9 bases sitting between them. This CDR3 is built from 12 residues. Germline V gives CDR1 SGHDT, CDR2 YYEEEE. The CDR3 DNA reads TGTGCCAGCAGAAAAAAAGTCACTGAAGCTTTCTTT. Residues: CASRKKVTEAFF.

V usage is TRBV30 and J usage is TRBJ2-7; D may be TRBD2 (6 bases). The CDR3 has 13 amino acids. The V end lost 1 base, the J end lost 6 bases, and 13 bases lay between the germline ends. Germline V gene lookup returns CDR1 GTSNPN and CDR2 SVGIG (reference sequence). CDR3 in amino acids: CAWSAGGMTEQYF. The CDR3 DNA reads TGTGCCTGGAGTGCCGGGGGAATGACCGAGCAGTACTTC.

V and J are TRBV4-3 and TRBJ2-5; 9 nucleotides line up with TRBD2. Unmatched junction bases numbered 7, after V lost 8 bases and J lost 3 bases. The CDR3 runs to 14 residues. Germline V CDR1 and CDR2: LGHNA, YSLEER. In nucleotides, the CDR3 is TGCGCCAGCGGAGATCTAGCGGGGAAAGAGACCCAGTACTTC. Translated, it gives CASGDLAGKETQYF.

The chain has TRBV5-1 and TRBJ2-5; TRBD2 matches 8 bases. Germline V lookup: CDR1 SGHRS, CDR2 YFSETQ. The CDR3 has 15 amino acids. V was clipped by 2 bases and J by 1 base; unmatched bases: 4. CDR3 region: CASSFVRGGQETQYF. Written as DNA, the CDR3 is TGCGCCAGCAGCTTTGTCCGGGGGGGCCAAGAGACCCAGTACTTC. The full variable domain, in which reference TRBV5-1 and TRBJ2-5 provide the parts outside the CDR3, is KAGVTQTPRYLIKTRGQQVTLSCSPISGHRSVSWYQQTPGQGLQFLFEYFSETQRNKGNFPGRFSGRQFSNSRSEMNVSTLELGDSALYLCASSFVRGGQETQYFGPGTRLLVL.

The chain employs TRBV27 and TRBJ2-3; D call uncertain. In germline, CDR1 is MNHEY, CDR2 SMNVEV (reference sequence). This CDR3 region has 15 residues. V was cut by 6 bases and J by 1 base, with 14 bases left in between. As DNA, the CDR3 is TGTGCCAGCAGCTCCCCCCAGCGTCGCACAGATACGCAGTATTTT. It encodes CASSSPQRRTDTQYF.

This clone was seen just once. The DNA of the CDR3 is TGTGCCAGCAGCTTAGGATCCAACACCGGGGAGCTGTTTTTT. This gives the protein CASSLGSNTGELFF. The V call is TRBV7-8, the J call TRBJ2-2; D is undetermined. V was clipped by 1 base and J by 2 bases, with 5 bases between them. The CDR3 totals 14 residues. Germline CDR1 SGHVS, CDR2 FQNEAQ.

The gene calls are TRBV5-1 and TRBJ2-2; D is uncertain. The CDR3 contains 15 residues. CDR1 SGHRS and CDR2 YFSETQ come from the germline V gene. V was clipped by 2 bases and J by 6 bases, with 14 bases between them. The CDR3 DNA reads as TGCGCCAGCAGCTTTACCCAGTTTGGGGCCGGGGAGCTGTTTTTT. Translating gives CASSFTQFGAGELFF.